These 10 T cell receptor beta chains were all obtained from the same sample, sequenced in a study of regulatory T cells in long-lasting Graves disease. Regarding time point: newly diagnosed GD, antithyroid drugs for less than 3 months. From RNA extracted from PBMCs, the TCR library was made. Building of the TCR beta libraries involved iRepertoire HTBI primers and Arm-PCR of CDR3 regions. TCRdb re-called the multiplex PCR reads through MiXCR, storing one row per CDR3 protein. The sample lists roughly 420,000 distinct CDR3 sequences; about 15% were seen once. A further study also used this sample, focusing on T cells in Graves' hyperthyroidism and ophthalmopathy.

The source was peripheral blood mononuclear cells (PBMCs), collected at new diagnosis, from a patient treated with antithyroid drugs. These TCRs come from a woman aged 18-29 years with Graves disease.

This clonotype was detected ten times or more. The V gene is TRBV27, the J gene TRBJ1-5, with D possibly TRBD1 on 6 matching bases. CDR1 and CDR2 (germline): MNHEY, SMNVEV (reference sequence). V lost 6 bases and J lost 5, with 17 bases in between. The length of the CDR3 is 15 residues. CDR3 DNA: TGTGCCAGCAGAGAGGACAGCCGATCCCATCAGCCCCAGCATTTT. Translating gives CASREDSRSHQPQHF.

The sample holds many counts of this clonotype. This chain joins TRBV7-2 and TRBJ2-3; unclear D gene. Germline V gene lookup returns CDR1 SGHTA and CDR2 FQGNSA. This CDR3 contains 14 residues. Trimming took off 1 base at V and 2 bases at J, with 7 bases between the two ends. CDR3 DNA sequence: TGTGCCAGCAGCTTAGGCCCAAACACAGATACGCAGTATTTT. Encoded protein: CASSLGPNTDTQYF.

This clonotype was found a few times. V gene TRBV6-2 or TRBV6-3 combines with J gene TRBJ2-2, with 10 bases matching TRBD1. With V trimmed by 6 bases and J by 8 bases, 3 bases remained unmatched. Germline-derived CDR1 and CDR2 are MNHEY and SVGEGT. The CDR3 runs to 13 residues. CDR3 nucleotides: TGTGCCAGCAGGACAGGGGGCGCGGGGGAGCTGTTTTTT. As protein: CASRTGGAGELFF.

This clonotype was seen ten or more times. The DNA of the CDR3 is TGTGCCAGCAGTTTAGCGCCACCTCTTACTAGCGGCTACGAGCAGTACTTC. Translating gives CASSLAPPLTSGYEQYF. This chain joins TRBV12-3 or TRBV12-4 and TRBJ2-7; TRBD2 agrees at 8 bases. This CDR3 region has 17 residues. V gave up 0 bases and J gave up 3 bases; unmatched junction bases: 10.

J is TRBJ2-7 and V is TRBV20-1; 12 nucleotides agree with TRBD2. J gave up 0 bases and V 4 bases, and 1 base lay outside the gene matches. Germline V gene lookup returns CDR1 DFQATT and CDR2 SNEGSKA (reference sequence). CDR3 length: 14 residues. The CDR3 DNA follows: TGCAGTGCTAAACTAGCGGGAGGCTCCTACGAGCAGTACTTC. This translates into CSAKLAGGSYEQYF.

This clonotype turned up a few times. The CDR3 DNA reads as TGTGCCAGCAGCTTAAAACAGGTCGGGTTTGGCTACACCTTC. It encodes CASSLKQVGFGYTF. This chain joins TRBV7-6 and TRBJ1-2; a weak D match, TRBD1 (5 bases). Germline V gene data show CDR1 as SGHVS and CDR2 as FNYEAQ. There are 14 residues in the CDR3. Trimming took 2 bases from V and 7 from J, leaving 14 bases between them.

This clonotype was seen at least ten times. The rearrangement joins TRBV7-8 to TRBJ2-7; D call uncertain. Germline CDR1 is SGHVS and CDR2 is FQNEAQ. The CDR3 has 14 residues. Trimming left V 5 bases short and J 2 bases short, with 13 bases between. The CDR3 sequence: CASSPEIGAYEQYF. CDR3 bases: TGTGCCAGCAGCCCCGAGATAGGTGCCTACGAGCAGTACTTC.

The chain uses TRBV20-1 and TRBJ2-3; tentatively, D is TRBD2 (5 bases). V lost 0 bases to trimming and J lost 5 bases, with 15 bases between them. Germline values: CDR1 DFQATT, CDR2 SNEGSKA (reference sequence). The CDR3 extends over 15 amino acids. The CDR3: CSARDTGFGRDTQYF. CDR3 in DNA: TGCAGTGCTAGAGATACGGGGTTTGGTAGAGATACGCAGTATTTT.

This chain uses TRBV7-9 with TRBJ1-2; no clear D. Trimming took 5 bases from V and 6 from J, leaving 19 bases between them. Germline V CDR1 and CDR2: SEHNR, FQNEAQ (reference sequence). The CDR3 length is 15 residues. CDR3 in amino acids: CASSPNRGGTDGYTF. DNA of the CDR3: TGTGCCAGCAGCCCGAACCGGGGAGGTACTGATGGCTACACCTTC.

This clonotype has a count of ten or more. The V gene is TRBV27, the J gene TRBJ2-1, with TRBD2 matching over 8 bases. Unmatched junction bases numbered 4, after V lost 2 bases and J lost 4 bases. The germline V gene has CDR1 MNHEY and CDR2 SMNVEV (reference sequence). This CDR3 has 15 residues. The CDR3 DNA is TGTGCCAGCAGTTTAAGAAGCGGGAGTTACAATGAGCAGTTCTTC. Translated, it gives CASSLRSGSYNEQFF.